This T cell receptor beta chain is from a study of cytomegalovirus exposure and HLA in healthy donors. General study findings and limits: V- and J-gene trimming in TCR beta was tied to a missense DCLRE1C variant by an analysis performed later. A later analysis found TCR association rates differed by HLA locus, highest for DRB1 and lowest for HLA-C.

Trimming shortened V by 5 bases and J by 1 base, and 13 bases separated the two germline ends. The CDR3 runs 15 residues. From germline, CDR1 is MDHEN and CDR2 SYDVKM. Turning to this clone: No antigen is known for it.

Primers for the PCR totalled 60 Vbeta and 13 Jbeta. TCRdb's copy holds only in-frame clones and misses some; the assay was immunoSEQ multiplex PCR. The sample shows more than 100,000 clones, roughly 14% of them seen only once. The clonotype comes from a woman between 18 and 29 years old in good health and CMV-seronegative. Sequencing was done on a sample of PBMCs. The chain links TRBV28 to TRBJ2-3; possibly TRBD1 for D (5 bases). CDR3 region: CASSPFGAGTDTQYF. The DNA of the CDR3 is TGTGCCAGCAGTCCCTTTGGGGCCGGCACAGATACGCAGTATTTT.